This T cell receptor beta chain was found in a study of regulatory T cells in long-lasting Graves disease. To make TCR beta libraries, researchers used iRepertoire HTBI primers and Arm-PCR of CDR3 regions. TCRdb recomputed calls from the multiplex PCR reads with MiXCR, one row per CDR3 protein. Seen here are approximately 470,000 distinct CDR3 sequences, less than 25% observed once, and the top ten hold 7% to 10%. As to time point: persistent/refractory GD, antithyroid drugs over 5 years with positive TRAb. TCR sequences were obtained from RNA taken from PBMCs. The table lists this clonotype with many counts. Germline-derived CDR1 and CDR2 are GTSNPN and SVGIG (reference sequence). The CDR3 runs 13 residues. The V and J ends lost 3 bases and 2 bases respectively, with 8 bases between them.

This specimen consisted of peripheral blood mononuclear cells (PBMCs), obtained when the disease was refractory, from a patient treated with antithyroid drugs. V gene TRBV30 combines with J gene TRBJ1-5, with D possibly being TRBD1 (5 bases). The source is a female donor with Graves disease. The CDR3 sequence: CAWSGRGNQPQHF. DNA of the CDR3: TGTGCCTGGAGCGGCAGGGGCAATCAGCCCCAGCATTTT.